These T cell receptor beta chains were read from a single sample in a study of breast tumors, draining lymph nodes, adjacent tissues. One entry per CDR3 protein results from TCRdb running MiXCR on the multiplex PCR reads. The sample carries around 230,000 distinct CDR3 sequences, 34% recorded once. Source material: axillary lymph node tissue. These receptors were obtained from a female donor with breast cancer. Some clones in this sample may be carry-over from other donors' samples. The CDR3 runs from the conserved cysteine through the conserved F or W. Each record gives: J gene, D gene, V gene, clone size, CDR3 protein, CDR3 DNA. A D gene is named only where the DNA matches it firmly. Size tells how often a clone was seen (once, few, many) or the class of an expanded clone, and some rows leave it out.

j_gene: TRBJ1-2; d_gene: -; v_gene: TRBV19; abundance: many; CDR3aa: CASSITPYGYTF; CDR3nt: TGTGCCAGTAGTATTACTCCCTATGGCTACACCTTC
j_gene: TRBJ2-5; d_gene: TRBD2; v_gene: TRBV11-1; abundance: many; CDR3aa: CASSFGTSGSETQYF; CDR3nt: TGTGCCAGCAGCTTCGGGACTAGCGGGAGTGAGACCCAGTACTTC
j_gene: TRBJ2-3; d_gene: TRBD2; v_gene: TRBV4-2; abundance: many; CDR3aa: CASSPRTSFMDTQYF; CDR3nt: TGTGCCAGCAGCCCTCGGACTAGTTTCATGGATACGCAGTATTTT
j_gene: TRBJ2-3; d_gene: TRBD2; v_gene: TRBV9; abundance: few; CDR3aa: CASSPNGLATDTPYF; CDR3nt: TGTGCCAGCAGCCCGAACGGACTAGCGACAGATACGCCGTATTTT
j_gene: TRBJ1-4; d_gene: -; v_gene: TRBV6-2/TRBV6-3; abundance: -; CDR3aa: CASTPGGATNEKLFF; CDR3nt: TGTGCCAGCACGCCCGGGGGGGCGACTAATGAAAAACTGTTTTTT
j_gene: TRBJ1-2; d_gene: -; v_gene: TRBV9; abundance: -; CDR3aa: CASSQTPYGYTF; CDR3nt: TGTGCCAGCAGCCAAACCCCCTATGGCTACACCTTC
j_gene: TRBJ2-7; d_gene: TRBD1; v_gene: TRBV2; abundance: many; CDR3aa: CASSTQGPYEQYF; CDR3nt: TGTGCCAGCAGTACACAGGGGCCCTACGAGCAGTACTTC
j_gene: TRBJ2-3; d_gene: TRBD2; v_gene: TRBV11-2; abundance: -; CDR3aa: CASSLATGGSTDTQYF; CDR3nt: TGTGCCAGCAGCTTAGCGACGGGGGGGAGCACAGATACGCAGTATTTT
j_gene: TRBJ1-1; d_gene: -; v_gene: TRBV12-3/TRBV12-4; abundance: -; CDR3aa: CASSQPGRLMNTEAFF; CDR3nt: TGTGCCAGCAGTCAGCCCGGTCGGCTAATGAACACTGAAGCTTTCTTT
j_gene: TRBJ2-1; d_gene: TRBD2; v_gene: TRBV5-1; abundance: many; CDR3aa: CASSLAVAGAYNEQFF; CDR3nt: TGCGCCAGCAGCTTGGCGGTGGCGGGGGCCTACAATGAGCAGTTCTTC
j_gene: TRBJ2-7; d_gene: -; v_gene: TRBV20-1; abundance: many; CDR3aa: CSARGGTAPFYEQYF; CDR3nt: TGCAGTGCTAGAGGGGGGACGGCTCCTTTCTACGAGCAGTACTTC
j_gene: TRBJ1-3; d_gene: TRBD1; v_gene: TRBV5-1; abundance: many; CDR3aa: CASSSGQGAHTIYF; CDR3nt: TGCGCCAGCAGCTCAGGACAGGGGGCCCACACCATATATTTT
j_gene: TRBJ2-1; d_gene: -; v_gene: TRBV2; abundance: -; CDR3aa: CASSDSGRSYNEQFF; CDR3nt: TGTGCCAGCAGTGATTCAGGGAGATCCTACAATGAGCAGTTCTTC
j_gene: TRBJ2-1; d_gene: -; v_gene: TRBV5-1; abundance: many; CDR3aa: CATRPAPGLDNEQFF; CDR3nt: TGCGCCACCCGCCCAGCCCCAGGGTTGGACAATGAGCAGTTCTTC
j_gene: TRBJ1-1; d_gene: -; v_gene: TRBV16; abundance: -; CDR3aa: CASSQSDRLNTEAFF; CDR3nt: TGTGCCAGCAGCCAATCGGACAGACTGAACACTGAAGCTTTCTTT
j_gene: TRBJ2-3; d_gene: -; v_gene: TRBV5-1; abundance: many; CDR3aa: CASTPGLNTDTQYF; CDR3nt: TGCGCCAGCACCCCCGGGTTGAACACAGATACGCAGTATTTT
j_gene: TRBJ1-5; d_gene: -; v_gene: TRBV28; abundance: -; CDR3aa: CASSTPSQPQHF; CDR3nt: TGTGCCAGCAGCACCCCGTCTCAGCCCCAGCATTTT
j_gene: TRBJ2-6; d_gene: -; v_gene: TRBV6-6; abundance: many; CDR3aa: CASSYSGGRTGANVLTF; CDR3nt: TGTGCCAGCAGTTACTCAGGAGGCCGCACAGGAGCCAACGTCCTGACTTTC
j_gene: TRBJ2-7; d_gene: -; v_gene: TRBV12-3/TRBV12-4; abundance: once; CDR3aa: CASNKQARSYEQYF; CDR3nt: TGTGCCAGCAACAAGCAGGCCCGCTCCTACGAGCAGTACTTC
j_gene: TRBJ1-3; d_gene: -; v_gene: TRBV7-2; abundance: -; CDR3aa: CASSDVTFGNTIYF; CDR3nt: TGTGCCAGCAGCGATGTGACATTCGGAAACACCATATATTTT
j_gene: TRBJ2-7; d_gene: TRBD1; v_gene: TRBV28; abundance: -; CDR3aa: CASSLSGTAFNEQYF; CDR3nt: TGTGCCAGCAGTTTATCAGGGACAGCTTTCAACGAGCAGTACTTC
j_gene: TRBJ2-2; d_gene: -; v_gene: TRBV7-6; abundance: many; CDR3aa: CASKNRDSGELFF; CDR3nt: TGTGCCAGCAAAAACAGGGATTCCGGGGAGCTGTTTTTT
j_gene: TRBJ2-2; d_gene: -; v_gene: TRBV7-8; abundance: -; CDR3aa: CASSLKGNTGELFF; CDR3nt: TGTGCCAGCAGCTTAAAGGGAAACACCGGGGAGCTGTTTTTT
j_gene: TRBJ2-3; d_gene: TRBD1; v_gene: TRBV15; abundance: -; CDR3aa: CATSRVDRAYNEQYF; CDR3nt: TGTGCCACCAGCAGAGTGGACAGGGCTTACAATGAGCAGTATTTT
j_gene: TRBJ1-6; d_gene: -; v_gene: TRBV25-1; abundance: many; CDR3aa: CASSDTGFVSPLHF; CDR3nt: TGTGCCAGCAGTGACACAGGGTTTGTCTCACCCCTCCACTTT
j_gene: TRBJ2-3; d_gene: -; v_gene: TRBV7-9; abundance: -; CDR3aa: CASSLPGAGTDTQYF; CDR3nt: TGTGCCAGCAGCTTACCGGGAGCGGGCACAGATACGCAGTATTTT
j_gene: TRBJ1-2; d_gene: -; v_gene: TRBV5-6; abundance: -; CDR3aa: CASSSADYGYTF; CDR3nt: TGTGCCAGCAGTTCGGCAGATTATGGCTACACCTTC
j_gene: TRBJ2-2; d_gene: TRBD2; v_gene: TRBV18; abundance: -; CDR3aa: CASSETSGSLTGELFF; CDR3nt: TGTGCCAGCTCAGAGACTAGCGGGAGTTTAACCGGGGAGCTGTTTTTT